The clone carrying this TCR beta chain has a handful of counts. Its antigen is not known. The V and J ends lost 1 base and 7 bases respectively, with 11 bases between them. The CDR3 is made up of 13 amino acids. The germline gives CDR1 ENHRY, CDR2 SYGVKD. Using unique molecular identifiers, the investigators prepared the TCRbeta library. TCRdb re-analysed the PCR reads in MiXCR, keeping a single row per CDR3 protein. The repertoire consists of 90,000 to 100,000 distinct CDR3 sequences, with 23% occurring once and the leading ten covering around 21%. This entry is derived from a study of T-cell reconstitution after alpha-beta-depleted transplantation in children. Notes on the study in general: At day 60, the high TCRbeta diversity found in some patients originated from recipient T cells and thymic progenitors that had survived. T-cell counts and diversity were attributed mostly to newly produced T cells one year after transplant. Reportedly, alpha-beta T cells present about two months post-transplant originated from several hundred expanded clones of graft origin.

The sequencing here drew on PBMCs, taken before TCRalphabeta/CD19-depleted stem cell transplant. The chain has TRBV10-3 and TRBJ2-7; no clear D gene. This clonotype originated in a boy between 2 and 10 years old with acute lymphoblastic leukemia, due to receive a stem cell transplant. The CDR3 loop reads CAISELGLWEQYF. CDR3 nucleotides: TGTGCCATCAGTGAGTTGGGGTTGTGGGAGCAGTACTTC.